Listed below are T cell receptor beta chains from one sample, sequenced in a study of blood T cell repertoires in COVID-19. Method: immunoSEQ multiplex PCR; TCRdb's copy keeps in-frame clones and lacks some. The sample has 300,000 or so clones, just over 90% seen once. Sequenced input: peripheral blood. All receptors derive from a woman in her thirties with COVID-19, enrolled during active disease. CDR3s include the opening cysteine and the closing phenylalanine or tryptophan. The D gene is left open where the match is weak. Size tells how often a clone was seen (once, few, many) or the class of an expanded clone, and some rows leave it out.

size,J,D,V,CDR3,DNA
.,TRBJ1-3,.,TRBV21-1,CAGRWRGSGNTIYF,TGTGCCGGCCGGTGGAGGGGCTCTGGAAACACCATATATTTT
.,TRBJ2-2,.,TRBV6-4,CASSDSNGQGRTGELFF,TGTGCCAGCAGTGACTCGAACGGGCAGGGTCGGACCGGGGAGCTGTTTTTT
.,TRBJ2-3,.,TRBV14,CASRPSGSTSTDTQYF,TGTGCCAGCAGGCCTTCCGGGAGCACTAGCACAGATACGCAGTATTTT
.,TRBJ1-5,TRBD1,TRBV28,CASISQGAGNQPQHF,TGTGCCAGCATTAGTCAGGGGGCTGGCAATCAGCCCCAGCATTTT
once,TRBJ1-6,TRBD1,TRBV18,CASSPATGGFNSPLHF,TGTGCCAGCTCACCAGCGACAGGGGGTTTTAATTCACCCCTCCACTTT
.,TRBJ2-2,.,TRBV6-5,CASSYTQSNTGELFF,TGTGCCAGCAGTTACACACAGTCGAACACCGGGGAGCTGTTTTTT
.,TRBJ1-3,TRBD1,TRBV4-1,CASSQTGQGNTIYF,TGCGCCAGCAGCCAAACGGGACAGGGAAACACCATATATTTT
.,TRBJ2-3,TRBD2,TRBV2,CASSGLGGRSTDTQYF,TGTGCCAGCAGTGGATTAGGCGGGAGGAGCACAGATACGCAGTATTTT
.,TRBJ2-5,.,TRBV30,CAWSVAPETQYF,TGTGCCTGGAGTGTAGCACCAGAGACCCAGTACTTC
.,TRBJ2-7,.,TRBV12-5,CASGKPDRTGSEQYF,TGTGCTAGTGGCAAGCCGGACAGGACCGGGAGCGAGCAGTACTTC